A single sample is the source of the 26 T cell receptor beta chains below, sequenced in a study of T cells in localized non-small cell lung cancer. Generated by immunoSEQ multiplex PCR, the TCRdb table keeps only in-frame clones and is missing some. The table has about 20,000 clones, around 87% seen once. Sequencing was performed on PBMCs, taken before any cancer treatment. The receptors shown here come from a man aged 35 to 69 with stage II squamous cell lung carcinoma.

The CDR3 sequence: CASSLSSVEAFF. In DNA, the CDR3 is TGTGCCAGCAGCTTATCCAGCGTTGAAGCTTTCTTT. The genes are TRBV11-2 and TRBJ1-1; D unclear. Germline V gene sequence: CDR1 SGHAT, CDR2 FQNNGV. The V and J ends lost 2 bases and 7 bases respectively, with 8 bases between them. This CDR3 comprises 12 residues.

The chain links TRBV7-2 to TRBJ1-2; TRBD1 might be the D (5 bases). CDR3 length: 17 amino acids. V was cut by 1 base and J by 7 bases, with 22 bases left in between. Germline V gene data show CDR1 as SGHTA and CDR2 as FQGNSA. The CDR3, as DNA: TGTGCCAGCAGCTTAGGGTTCCGACCGTCTGGGGCCGGTGGCTACACCTTC. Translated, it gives CASSLGFRPSGAGGYTF. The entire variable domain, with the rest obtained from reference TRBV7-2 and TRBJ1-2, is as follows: GAGVSQSPSNKVTEKGKDVELRCDPISGHTALYWYRQSLGQGLEFLIYFQGNSAPDKSGLPSDRFSAERTGGSVSTLTIQRTQQEDSAVYLCASSLGFRPSGAGGYTFGSGTRLTVV.

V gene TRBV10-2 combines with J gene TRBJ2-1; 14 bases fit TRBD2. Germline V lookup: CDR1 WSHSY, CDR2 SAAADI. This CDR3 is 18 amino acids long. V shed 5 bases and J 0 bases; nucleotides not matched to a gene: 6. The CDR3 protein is CASSRTSGGFSSYNEQFF. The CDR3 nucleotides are TGCGCCAGCAGTCGGACTAGCGGGGGGTTCAGCTCCTACAATGAGCAGTTCTTC.

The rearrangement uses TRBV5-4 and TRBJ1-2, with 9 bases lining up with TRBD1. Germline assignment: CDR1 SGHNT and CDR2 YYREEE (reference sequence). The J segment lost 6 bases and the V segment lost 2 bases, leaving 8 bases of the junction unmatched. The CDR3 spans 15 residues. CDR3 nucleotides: TGTGCCAGCAGCTTTAGACTTACAGGGGGCGATGGCTACACCTTC. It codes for CASSFRLTGGDGYTF.

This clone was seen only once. The CDR3 is CSVSAGARTEAFF. CDR3 in DNA: TGCAGCGTCTCGGCGGGGGCGCGGACTGAAGCTTTCTTT. The chain has TRBV29-1 and TRBJ1-1; the D gene is possibly TRBD1 (6 bases). The CDR3 contains 13 residues. CDR1 is SQVTM and CDR2 is ANQGSEA in the germline V gene. The V end was cut by 6 bases, the J end by 5 bases, with 16 bases between.

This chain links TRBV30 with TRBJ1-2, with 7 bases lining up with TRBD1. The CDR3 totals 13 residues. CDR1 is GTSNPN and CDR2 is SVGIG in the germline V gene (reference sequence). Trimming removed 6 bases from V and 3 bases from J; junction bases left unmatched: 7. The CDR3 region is CACRRGQDYGYTF. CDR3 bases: TGTGCCTGTCGTAGGGGGCAGGACTATGGCTACACCTTC.

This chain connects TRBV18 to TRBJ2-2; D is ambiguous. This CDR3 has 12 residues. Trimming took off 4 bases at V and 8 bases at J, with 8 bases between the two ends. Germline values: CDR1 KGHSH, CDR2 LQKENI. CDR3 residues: CASSRARGELFF. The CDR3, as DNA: TGTGCCAGCTCACGCGCCCGGGGGGAGCTGTTTTTT.

CDR3 sequence (DNA): TGTGCCATCAGTGAGTCCTACCTAGGGATAGTCACTGAAGCTTTCTTT. It translates to CAISESYLGIVTEAFF. V usage is TRBV10-3 and J usage is TRBJ1-1; D gene unclear. V was shortened by 0 bases and J by 4 bases, with 15 bases between the two germline ends. Per the germline V gene, CDR1 is ENHRY and CDR2 is SYGVKD. The CDR3 totals 16 residues.

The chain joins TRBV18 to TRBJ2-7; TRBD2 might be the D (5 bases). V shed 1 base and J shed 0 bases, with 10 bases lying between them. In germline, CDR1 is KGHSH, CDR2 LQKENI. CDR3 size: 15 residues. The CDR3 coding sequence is TGTGCCAGCTCACCACGGCCGGGGAGCTCCTACGAGCAGTACTTC. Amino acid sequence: CASSPRPGSSYEQYF.

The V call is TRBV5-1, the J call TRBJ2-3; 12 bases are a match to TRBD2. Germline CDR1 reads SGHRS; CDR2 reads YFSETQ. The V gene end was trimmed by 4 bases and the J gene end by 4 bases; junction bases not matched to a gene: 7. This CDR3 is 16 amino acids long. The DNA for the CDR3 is TGCGCCAGCAGCACCCGGACTAGCGGGGTCCCAGATACGCAGTATTTT. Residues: CASSTRTSGVPDTQYF.

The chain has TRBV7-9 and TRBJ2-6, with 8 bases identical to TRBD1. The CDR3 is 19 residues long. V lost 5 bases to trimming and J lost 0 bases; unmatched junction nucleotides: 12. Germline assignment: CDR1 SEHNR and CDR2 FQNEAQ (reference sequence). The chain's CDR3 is CASSAPRRDRTSGANVLTF. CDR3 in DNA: TGTGCCAGCAGCGCCCCTCGCCGGGACAGGACCTCTGGGGCCAACGTCCTGACTTTC.

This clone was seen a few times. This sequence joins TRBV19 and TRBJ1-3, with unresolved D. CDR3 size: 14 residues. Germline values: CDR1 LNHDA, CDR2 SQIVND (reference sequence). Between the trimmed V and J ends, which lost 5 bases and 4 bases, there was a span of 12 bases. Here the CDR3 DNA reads TGTGCCAGTAGTCTACCAAAGCGCGGAAACACCATATATTTT. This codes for CASSLPKRGNTIYF.

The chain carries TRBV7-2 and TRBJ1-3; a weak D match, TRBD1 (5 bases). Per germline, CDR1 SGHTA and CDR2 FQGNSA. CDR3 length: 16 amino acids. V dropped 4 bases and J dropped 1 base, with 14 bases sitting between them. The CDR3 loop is CASSWGPSTSGNTIYF. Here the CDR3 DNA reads TGTGCCAGCAGCTGGGGCCCCAGCACTTCTGGAAACACCATATATTTT.

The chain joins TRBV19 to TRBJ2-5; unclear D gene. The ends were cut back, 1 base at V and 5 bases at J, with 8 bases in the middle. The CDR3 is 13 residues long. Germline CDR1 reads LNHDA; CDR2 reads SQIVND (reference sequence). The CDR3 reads CASSIAPAETQYF. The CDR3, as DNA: TGTGCCAGTAGTATAGCCCCGGCCGAGACCCAGTACTTC.

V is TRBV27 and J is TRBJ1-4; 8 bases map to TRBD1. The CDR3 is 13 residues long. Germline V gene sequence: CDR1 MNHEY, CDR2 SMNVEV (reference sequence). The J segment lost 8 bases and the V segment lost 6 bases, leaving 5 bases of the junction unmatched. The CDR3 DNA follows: TGTGCCAGCAGGAGACAGGGGTACGAAAAACTGTTTTTT. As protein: CASRRQGYEKLFF.

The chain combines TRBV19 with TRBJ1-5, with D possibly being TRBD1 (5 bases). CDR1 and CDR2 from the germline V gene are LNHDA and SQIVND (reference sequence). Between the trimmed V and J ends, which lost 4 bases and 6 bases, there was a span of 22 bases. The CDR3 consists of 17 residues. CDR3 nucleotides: TGTGCCAGTAGTACCCCCCGCGGGACGAGAATTAGTCAGCCCCAGCATTTT. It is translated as CASSTPRGTRISQPQHF.

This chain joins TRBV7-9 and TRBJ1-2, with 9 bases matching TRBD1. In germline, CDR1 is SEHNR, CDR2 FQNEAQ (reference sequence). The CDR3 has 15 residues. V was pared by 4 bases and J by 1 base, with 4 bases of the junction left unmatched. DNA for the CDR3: TGTGCCAGCAGCTCACCGGGACAGGGTAACTATGGCTACACCTTC. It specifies CASSSPGQGNYGYTF. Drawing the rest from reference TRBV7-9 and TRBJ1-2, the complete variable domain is DTGVSQNPRHKITKRGQNVTFRCDPISEHNRLYWYRQTLGQGPEFLTYFQNEAQLEKSRLLSDRFSAERPKGSFSTLEIQRTEQGDSAMYLCASSSPGQGNYGYTFGSGTRLTVV.

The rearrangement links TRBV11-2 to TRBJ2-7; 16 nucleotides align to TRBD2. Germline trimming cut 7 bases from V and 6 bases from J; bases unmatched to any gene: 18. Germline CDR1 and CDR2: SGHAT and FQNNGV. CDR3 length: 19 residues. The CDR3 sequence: CASNYYQGLAGGPNSEQYF. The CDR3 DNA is TGTGCCAGCAACTACTACCAGGGACTAGCGGGAGGGCCAAACTCCGAGCAGTACTTC.

The CDR3 coding sequence is TGTGCCAGCAGCAAAGGGCCACTGGGGCAAGAGACCCAGTACTTC. It codes for CASSKGPLGQETQYF. J is TRBJ2-5 and V is TRBV21-1. TRBV21-1 is deemed a pseudogene. The CDR3 has 15 residues.

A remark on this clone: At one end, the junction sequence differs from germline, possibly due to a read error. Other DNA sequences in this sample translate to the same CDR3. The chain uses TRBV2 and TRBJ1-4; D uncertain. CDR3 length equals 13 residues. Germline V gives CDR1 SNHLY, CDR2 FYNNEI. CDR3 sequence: CASHLTINEKLFF. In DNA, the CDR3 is TGCGCCAGCCACCTGACTATTAATGAAAAACTGTTTTTT.

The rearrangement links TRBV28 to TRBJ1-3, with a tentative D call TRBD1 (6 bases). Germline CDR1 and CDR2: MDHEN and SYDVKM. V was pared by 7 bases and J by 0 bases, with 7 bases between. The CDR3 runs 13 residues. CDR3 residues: CASMDSSGNTIYF. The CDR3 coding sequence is TGTGCCAGCATGGACAGCTCTGGAAACACCATATATTTT.

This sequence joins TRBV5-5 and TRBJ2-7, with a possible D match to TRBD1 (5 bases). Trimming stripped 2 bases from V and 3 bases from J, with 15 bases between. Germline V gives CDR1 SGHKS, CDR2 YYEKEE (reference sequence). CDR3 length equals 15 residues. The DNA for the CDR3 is TGTGCCAGCAGCTTCCAAGGGGTTCTGCTCTACGAGCAGTACTTC. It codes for CASSFQGVLLYEQYF.

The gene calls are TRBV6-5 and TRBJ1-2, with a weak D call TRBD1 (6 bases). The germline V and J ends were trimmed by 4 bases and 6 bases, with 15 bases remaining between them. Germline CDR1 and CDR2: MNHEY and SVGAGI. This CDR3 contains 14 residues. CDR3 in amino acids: CASSSNDRWHGYTF. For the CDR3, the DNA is TGTGCCAGCAGTTCCAACGACAGGTGGCATGGCTACACCTTC.

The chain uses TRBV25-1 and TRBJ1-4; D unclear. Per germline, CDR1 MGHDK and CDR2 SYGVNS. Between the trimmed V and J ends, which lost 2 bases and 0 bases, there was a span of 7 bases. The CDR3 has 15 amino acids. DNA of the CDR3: TGTGCCAGCAGTGAAACAATAGCAACTAATGAAAAACTGTTTTTT. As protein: CASSETIATNEKLFF.

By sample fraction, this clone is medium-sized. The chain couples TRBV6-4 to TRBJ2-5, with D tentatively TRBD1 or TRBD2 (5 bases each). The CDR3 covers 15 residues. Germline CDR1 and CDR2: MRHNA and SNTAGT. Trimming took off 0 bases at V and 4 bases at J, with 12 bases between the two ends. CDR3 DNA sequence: TGTGCCAGCAGTGACTCTGGGGGAGTAAGAGAGACCCAGTACTTC. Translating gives CASSDSGGVRETQYF.

The chain's CDR3 is CASSVAGNHEQYF. DNA of the CDR3: TGTGCCAGCAGCGTAGCAGGGAACCACGAGCAGTACTTC. V is TRBV9 and J is TRBJ2-7; D possibly corresponds to TRBD1 (5 bases). This CDR3 has 13 amino acids. Germline V gives CDR1 SGDLS, CDR2 YYNGEE. V shed 0 bases and J shed 5 bases, with 9 bases lying between them.